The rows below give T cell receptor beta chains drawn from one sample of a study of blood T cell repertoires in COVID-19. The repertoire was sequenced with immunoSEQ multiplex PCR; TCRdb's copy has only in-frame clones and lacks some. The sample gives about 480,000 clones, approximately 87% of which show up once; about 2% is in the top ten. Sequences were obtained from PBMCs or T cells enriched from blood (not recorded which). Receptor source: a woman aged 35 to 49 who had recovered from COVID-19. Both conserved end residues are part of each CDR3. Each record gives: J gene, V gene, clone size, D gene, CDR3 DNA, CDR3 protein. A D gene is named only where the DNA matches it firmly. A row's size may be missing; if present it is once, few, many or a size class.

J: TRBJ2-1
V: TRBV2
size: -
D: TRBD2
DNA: TGTGCCAGCAGTGAAGTAGCGGGAGGGCAGTTCTTC
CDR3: CASSEVAGGQFF

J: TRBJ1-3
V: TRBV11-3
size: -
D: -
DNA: TGTGCCAGCAGCCGCCGACGGGGGATGGGAAACACCATATATTTT
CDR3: CASSRRRGMGNTIYF

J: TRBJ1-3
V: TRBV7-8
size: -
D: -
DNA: TGTGCCAGCAGCCGAGACAGCAACTCTGGAAACACCATATATTTT
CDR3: CASSRDSNSGNTIYF

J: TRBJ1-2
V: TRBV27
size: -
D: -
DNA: TGTGCCAGCAGACTTCGCCTAGAGTCCTCCTATGGCTACACCTTC
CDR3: CASRLRLESSYGYTF

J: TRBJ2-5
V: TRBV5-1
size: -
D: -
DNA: TGCGCCAGCAGCCCAAGTGCCGCGGCTAAAGAGACCCAGTACTTC
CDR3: CASSPSAAAKETQYF

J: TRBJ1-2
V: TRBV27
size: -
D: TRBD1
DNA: TGTGCCAGCAGTTCCATCCCCCCACAGGGGCGGGGAGGCTACACCTTC
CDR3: CASSSIPPQGRGGYTF

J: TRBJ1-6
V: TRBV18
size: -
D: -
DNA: TGTGCCAGCTCACCACCGCGGGATGCTTCACCCCTCCACTTT
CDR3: CASSPPRDASPLHF

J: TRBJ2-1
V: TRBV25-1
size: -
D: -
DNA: TGTGCCAGCAGTGAATTAACAGGGCCTAATGAGCAGTTCTTC
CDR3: CASSELTGPNEQFF

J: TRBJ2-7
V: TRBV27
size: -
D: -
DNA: TGTGCCAGCAGTCCACCCGACAGCCCCCCAACCTACGAGCAGTACTTC
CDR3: CASSPPDSPPTYEQYF

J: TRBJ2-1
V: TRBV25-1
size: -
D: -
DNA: TGTGCCAGCAGACCGACTAGTTTGAATGAGCAGTTCTTC
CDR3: CASRPTSLNEQFF

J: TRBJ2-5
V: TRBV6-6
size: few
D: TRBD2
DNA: TGTGCCAGCAGTCGACGCGCTAGCGGGAGAAAACAAGAGACCCAGTACTTC
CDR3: CASSRRASGRKQETQYF

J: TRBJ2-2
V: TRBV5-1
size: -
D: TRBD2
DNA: TGCGCCAGCAGACCACAGTCCGGGGGGACCGGGGAGCTGTTTTTT
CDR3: CASRPQSGGTGELFF

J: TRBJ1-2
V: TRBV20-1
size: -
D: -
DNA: TGCAGTGCTTCCCAGGGTTATGGCTACACCTTC
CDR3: CSASQGYGYTF

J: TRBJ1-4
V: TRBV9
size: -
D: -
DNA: TGTGCCAGCAGCGTCGGGGTACGGGATGAAAAACTGTTTTTT
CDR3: CASSVGVRDEKLFF

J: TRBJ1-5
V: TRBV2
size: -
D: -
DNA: TGTGCCAGCAGTGAAGGATTGGGGCATCAGCCCCAGCATTTT
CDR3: CASSEGLGHQPQHF

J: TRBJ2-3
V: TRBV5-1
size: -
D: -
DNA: TGCGCCAGCAGCCCCCGGACTTACACAGATACGCAGTATTTT
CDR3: CASSPRTYTDTQYF

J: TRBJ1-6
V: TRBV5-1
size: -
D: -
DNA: TGCGCCAGCAGCACGGGACACCGAGCTTCTAATTCACCCCTCCACTTT
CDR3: CASSTGHRASNSPLHF

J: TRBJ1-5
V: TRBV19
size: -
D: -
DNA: TGTGCCAGTACCCTCCCAGGGGCAGGAAATCAGCCCCAGCATTTT
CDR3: CASTLPGAGNQPQHF

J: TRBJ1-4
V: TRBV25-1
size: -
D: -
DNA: TGTGCCAGCAGTATACCCGGGAAGAATGAAAAACTGTTTTTT
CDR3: CASSIPGKNEKLFF

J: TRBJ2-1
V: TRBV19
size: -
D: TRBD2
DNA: TGTGCCAGTAGTGGCGGGAGGGCCAATTGGAATGAGCAGTTCTTC
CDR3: CASSGGRANWNEQFF

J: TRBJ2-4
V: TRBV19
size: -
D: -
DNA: TGTGCCAGTAGTTCTGCGAGGCTAGCCAAAAACATTCAGTACTTC
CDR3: CASSSARLAKNIQYF

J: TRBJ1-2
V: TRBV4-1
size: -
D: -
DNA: TGCGCCAGCAGCCAAGAAGGGCAGGGCTATGGCTACACCTTC
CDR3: CASSQEGQGYGYTF

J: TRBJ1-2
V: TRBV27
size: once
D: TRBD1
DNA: TGTGCCAGCAGTTTATCACAGGGGAACTATGGCTACACCTTC
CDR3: CASSLSQGNYGYTF

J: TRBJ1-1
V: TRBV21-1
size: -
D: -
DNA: TGTGCCAGCAGCAAAGCGACCGGGACAGGCGCATTTTGTGTGACTGAAGCTTTCTTT
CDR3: CASSKATGTGAFCVTEAFF

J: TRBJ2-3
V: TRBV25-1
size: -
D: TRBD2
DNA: TGTGCCAGCAGTGACCCCCCGGGGATAGCGGGAGTTGTAGATACGCAGTATTTT
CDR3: CASSDPPGIAGVVDTQYF

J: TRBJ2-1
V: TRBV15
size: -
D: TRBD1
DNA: TGTGCCACCAGCAGAGTTGCGGACAGGGATTCTTACGGCAATGAGCAGTTCTTC
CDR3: CATSRVADRDSYGNEQFF

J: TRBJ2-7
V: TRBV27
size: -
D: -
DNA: TGTGCCAGCAGCAAAGAACGAACTAGCTCCTACGAGCAGTACTTC
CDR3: CASSKERTSSYEQYF

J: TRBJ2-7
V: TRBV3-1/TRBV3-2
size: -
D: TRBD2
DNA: TGTGCCAGCAGCCAACAGGCTAGCGGGAGTAGCGAGCAGTACTTC
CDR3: CASSQQASGSSEQYF

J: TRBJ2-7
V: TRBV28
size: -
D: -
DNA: TGTGCCAGCAGTCGAAGGGGACTTTCCCCAACCTACGAGCAGTACTTC
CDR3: CASSRRGLSPTYEQYF

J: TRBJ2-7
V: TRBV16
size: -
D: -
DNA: TGTGCCAGCAGCCAACAGGGCGAGCAGTACTTC
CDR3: CASSQQGEQYF

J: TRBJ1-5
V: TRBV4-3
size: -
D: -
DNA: TGCGCCAGCAGCCAAGATTTATTTCAAGCGGATCCGAATCAGCCCCAGCATTTT
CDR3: CASSQDLFQADPNQPQHF

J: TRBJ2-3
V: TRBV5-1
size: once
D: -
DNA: TGCGCCAGCAGCAACACAGTCCCCCGCCCAGATACGCAGTATTTT
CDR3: CASSNTVPRPDTQYF

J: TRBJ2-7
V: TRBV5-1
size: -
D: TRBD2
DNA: TGCGCCAGCAGTTCCGGGGGACTAGTCGGCTACGAGCAGTACTTC
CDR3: CASSSGGLVGYEQYF

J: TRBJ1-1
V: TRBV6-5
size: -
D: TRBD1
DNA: TGTGCCAGCAAACGGCAGGGGGACACTGAAGCTTTCTTT
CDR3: CASKRQGDTEAFF

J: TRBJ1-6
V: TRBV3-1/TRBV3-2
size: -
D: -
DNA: TGTGCCAGCGGTTTGACACCGAGCTCCTATAATTCACCCCTCCACTTT
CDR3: CASGLTPSSYNSPLHF

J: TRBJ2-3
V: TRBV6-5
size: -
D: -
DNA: TGTGCCAGCATTGGGGGCGGGAGAGCCACAGATACGCAGTATTTT
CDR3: CASIGGGRATDTQYF

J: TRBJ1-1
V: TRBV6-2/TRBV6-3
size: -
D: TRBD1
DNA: TGTGCCAGCAGTCGAACCGGGACAGCCAACACTGAAGCTTTCTTT
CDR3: CASSRTGTANTEAFF

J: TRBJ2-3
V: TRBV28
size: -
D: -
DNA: TGTGCCAGCAGTTTCGGAGGATCGGGCGATACGCAGTATTTT
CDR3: CASSFGGSGDTQYF

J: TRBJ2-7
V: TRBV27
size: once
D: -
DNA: TGTGCCAGCAGTAGGGACACCACGGGGGAGCAGTACTTC
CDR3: CASSRDTTGEQYF

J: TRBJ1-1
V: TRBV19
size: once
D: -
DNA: TGTGCCAGTAGGTCAGGACAGATGAACACTGAAGCTTTCTTT
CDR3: CASRSGQMNTEAFF

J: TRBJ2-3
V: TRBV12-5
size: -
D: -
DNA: TGTGCTAGTGGTTTGGTAGGGGGGAGGGGCACGCAGTATTTT
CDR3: CASGLVGGRGTQYF

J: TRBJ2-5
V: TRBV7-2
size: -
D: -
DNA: TGTGCCAGCAGCTTTGCGGCGGGTAAAGAGACCCAGTACTTC
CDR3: CASSFAAGKETQYF

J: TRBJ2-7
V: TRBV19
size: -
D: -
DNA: TGTGCCAGTAGTATGACACGGAAATACGAGCAGTACTTC
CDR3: CASSMTRKYEQYF

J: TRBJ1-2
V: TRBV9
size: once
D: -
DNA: TGTGCCAGCAGCCTAGATGTGTCGTCCTATGGCTACACCTTC
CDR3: CASSLDVSSYGYTF

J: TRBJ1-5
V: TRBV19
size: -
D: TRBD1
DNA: TGTGCCAGTAGTTTAGACAGGGAAGGGGATCAGCCCCAGCATTTT
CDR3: CASSLDREGDQPQHF

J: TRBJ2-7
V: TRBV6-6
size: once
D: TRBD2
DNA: TGTGCCAGCAGTATGACTAGCGGGAGCGCCTACGAGCAGTACTTC
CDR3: CASSMTSGSAYEQYF

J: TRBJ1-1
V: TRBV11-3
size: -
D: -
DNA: TGTGCCAGCAGCGAGACAAGTAGCACTGAAGCTTTCTTT
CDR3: CASSETSSTEAFF

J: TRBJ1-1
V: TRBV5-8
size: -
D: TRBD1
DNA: TGTGCCAGTCCGGCAGACAGGGGAGTTAAAAGGCGGGGGAACACTGAAGCTTTCTTT
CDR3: CASPADRGVKRRGNTEAFF